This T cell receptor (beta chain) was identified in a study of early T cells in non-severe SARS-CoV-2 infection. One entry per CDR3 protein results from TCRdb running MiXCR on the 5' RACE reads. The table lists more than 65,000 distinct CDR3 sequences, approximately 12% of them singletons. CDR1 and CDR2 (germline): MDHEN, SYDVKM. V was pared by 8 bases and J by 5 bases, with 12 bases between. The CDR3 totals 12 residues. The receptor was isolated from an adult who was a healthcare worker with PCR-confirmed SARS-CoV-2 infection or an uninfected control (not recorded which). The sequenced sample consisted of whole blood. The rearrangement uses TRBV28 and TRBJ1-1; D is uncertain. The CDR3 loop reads CASRIFQTEAFF. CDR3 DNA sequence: TGTGCCAGCCGCATCTTTCAAACTGAAGCTTTCTTT. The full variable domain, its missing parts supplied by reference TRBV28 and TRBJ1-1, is DVKVTQSSRYLVKRTGEKVFLECVQDMDHENMFWYRQDPGLGLRLIYFSYDVKMKEKGDIPEGYSVSREKKERFSLILESASTNQTSMYLCASRIFQTEAFFGQGTRLTVV.